Listed below are T cell receptor beta chains from one sample, sequenced in a study of CD8 T cells in ankylosing spondylitis. TCRdb used MiXCR to reprocess the 5' RACE reads, holding one entry per CDR3 protein. This table holds roughly 42,000 distinct CDR3 sequences, 2.5% to 3.5% found once. The sample was blood, either unsorted or a sorted T cell fraction (not recorded which). Every receptor here comes from a male donor with ankylosing spondylitis or in good health (not recorded which). CDR3s include the opening cysteine and the closing phenylalanine or tryptophan. A D gene is named only where the DNA matches it firmly. Clone size is given as once, few or many counts, or a class when the clone is expanded.

j_call,d_call,clone_size,v_call,cdr3_nt,cdr3_aa
TRBJ1-2,NA,many,TRBV9,TGTGCCAGCAGCGCCACGGGGAACTATGGCTACACCTTC,CASSATGNYGYTF
TRBJ2-2,TRBD2,many,TRBV9,TGTGCCAGCAGCGCGGCAGGGACTAGCGGGAGTACCGGGGAGCTGTTTTTT,CASSAAGTSGSTGELFF
TRBJ2-2,NA,many,TRBV9,TGTGCCAGCAGCGTAGCTATAGCCGGCCGGGGCACCGGGGAGCTGTTTTTT,CASSVAIAGRGTGELFF
TRBJ1-1,NA,many,TRBV9,TGTGCCAGCAGCGTCCATCAGGGCACTGAAGCTTTCTTT,CASSVHQGTEAFF
TRBJ2-7,NA,many,TRBV9,TGTGCCAGCAGCGTAGCTACAGGGGGGCTAGCGGGGACCTACGAGCAGTACTTC,CASSVATGGLAGTYEQYF
TRBJ2-2,NA,many,TRBV9,TGTGCCAGCAGCGTAGGGGTTTACGGGGAGCTGTTTTTT,CASSVGVYGELFF
TRBJ2-3,NA,medium-sized,TRBV9,TGTGCCAGCAGCGTAGCGGCTAGGTCCACAGATACGCAGTATTTT,CASSVAARSTDTQYF
TRBJ1-1,NA,many,TRBV9,TGTGCCAGCAAACGGGCAGGGTCCGAGGAGAACACTGAAGCTTTCTTT,CASKRAGSEENTEAFF
TRBJ2-7,TRBD2,many,TRBV9,TGTGCCAGCAGCGCGGGACTAGCGGTCTCCTACGAGCAGTACTTC,CASSAGLAVSYEQYF
TRBJ2-3,NA,many,TRBV23-1,TGCGCCAGCAGTCAATCGATGGACAGCCCCGACACAGATACGCAGTATTTT,CASSQSMDSPDTDTQYF
TRBJ2-3,NA,many,TRBV9,TGTGCCAGCAGCCCGAGAGTCACAGATACGCAGTATTTT,CASSPRVTDTQYF
TRBJ2-7,TRBD2,many,TRBV9,TGTGCCAGCAGCGTAGGAGGCCTAGCGGGTGAGCAGTACTTC,CASSVGGLAGEQYF
TRBJ2-1,NA,many,TRBV9,TGTGCCAGCAGCCCCACCCCCGCGGTCTACAATGAGCAGTTCTTC,CASSPTPAVYNEQFF
TRBJ2-2,TRBD2,many,TRBV9,TGTGCCAGCAGCGTAGGGCCTAGCGGGCCCACCGGGGAGCTGTTTTTT,CASSVGPSGPTGELFF
TRBJ1-4,NA,many,TRBV9,TGTGCCAGCAGCGTTAGGGATTATGGTGAAAAACTGTTTTTT,CASSVRDYGEKLFF
TRBJ2-7,TRBD1,many,TRBV9,TGTGCCAGCAGCCCAGGGACAGGGCTGTCCTACGAGCAGTACTTC,CASSPGTGLSYEQYF
TRBJ2-3,TRBD1,many,TRBV9,TGTGCCAGCAGCGTCCGGGACAGGGGTTCTACTAGCGACCCAGATACGCAGTATTTT,CASSVRDRGSTSDPDTQYF
TRBJ1-6,NA,many,TRBV9,TGTGCCAGCAGCGTAGGCTCCGGGGGATGGGAACGTTCACCCCTCCACTTT,CASSVGSGGWERSPLHF
TRBJ2-1,TRBD2,many,TRBV9,TGTGCCAGCAGCGTCTACCCGACTAGCACCCACAATGAGCAGTTCTTC,CASSVYPTSTHNEQFF
TRBJ2-6,TRBD2,many,TRBV9,TGTGCCAGCACCCGGGGACTAGCGGGATCGGGGGCCAACGTCCTGACTTTC,CASTRGLAGSGANVLTF
TRBJ1-1,NA,many,TRBV9,TGTGCCAGCAGCAATCGAGTGAACACTGAAGCTTTCTTT,CASSNRVNTEAFF
TRBJ1-1,NA,many,TRBV9,TGTGCCAGCAGCGTAGCGGTCCAAGGCACTGAAGCTTTCTTT,CASSVAVQGTEAFF